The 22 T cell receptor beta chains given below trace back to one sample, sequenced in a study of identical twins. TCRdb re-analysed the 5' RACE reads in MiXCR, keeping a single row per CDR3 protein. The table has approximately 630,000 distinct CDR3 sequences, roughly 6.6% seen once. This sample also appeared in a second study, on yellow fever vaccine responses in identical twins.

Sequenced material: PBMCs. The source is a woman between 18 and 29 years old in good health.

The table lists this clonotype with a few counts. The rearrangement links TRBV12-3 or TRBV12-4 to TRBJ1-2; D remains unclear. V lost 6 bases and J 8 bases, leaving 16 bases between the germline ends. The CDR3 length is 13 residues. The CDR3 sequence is CASSPMEGKGYTF. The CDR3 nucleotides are TGTGCCAGCAGCCCAATGGAAGGAAAGGGCTACACCTTC.

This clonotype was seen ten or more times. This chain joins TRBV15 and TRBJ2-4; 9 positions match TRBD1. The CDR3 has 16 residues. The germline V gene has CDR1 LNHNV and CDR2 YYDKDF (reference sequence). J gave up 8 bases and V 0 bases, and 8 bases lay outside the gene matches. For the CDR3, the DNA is TGTGCCACCAGCAGAGATGGGGGGACAGGGTCTGACATTCAGTACTTC. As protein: CATSRDGGTGSDIQYF.

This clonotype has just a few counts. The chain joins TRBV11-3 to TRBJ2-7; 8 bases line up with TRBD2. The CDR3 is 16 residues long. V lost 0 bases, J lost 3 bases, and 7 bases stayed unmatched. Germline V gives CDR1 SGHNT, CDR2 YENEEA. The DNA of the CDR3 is TGTGCCAGCAGCTTAGAAGGGCTAGCGGGCCTCTACGAGCAGTACTTC. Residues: CASSLEGLAGLYEQYF.

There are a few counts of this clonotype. In nucleotides, the CDR3 is TGCAGTGCTCAGAACCCAGCGGGGAGCTCCTACAATGAGCAGTTCTTC. The encoded protein is CSAQNPAGSSYNEQFF. The genes are TRBV20-1 and TRBJ2-1; 7 bases are shared with TRBD2. J lost 0 bases, V lost 5 bases, and 10 bases had no gene match. Germline V gene data show CDR1 as DFQATT and CDR2 as SNEGSKA (reference sequence). The CDR3 length is 16 residues.

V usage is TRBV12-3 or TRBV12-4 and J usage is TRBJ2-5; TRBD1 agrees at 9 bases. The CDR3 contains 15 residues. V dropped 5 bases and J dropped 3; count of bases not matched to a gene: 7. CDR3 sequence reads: CASSGGTGPKETQYF. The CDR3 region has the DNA TGTGCCAGCAGTGGGGGGACAGGGCCCAAAGAGACCCAGTACTTC.

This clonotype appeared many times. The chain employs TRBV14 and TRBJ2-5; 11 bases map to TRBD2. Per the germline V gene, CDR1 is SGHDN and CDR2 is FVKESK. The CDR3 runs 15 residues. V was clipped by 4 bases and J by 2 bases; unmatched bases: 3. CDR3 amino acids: CASSPRTSGQETQYF. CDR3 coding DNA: TGTGCCAGCAGCCCCCGGACTAGCGGGCAAGAGACCCAGTACTTC.

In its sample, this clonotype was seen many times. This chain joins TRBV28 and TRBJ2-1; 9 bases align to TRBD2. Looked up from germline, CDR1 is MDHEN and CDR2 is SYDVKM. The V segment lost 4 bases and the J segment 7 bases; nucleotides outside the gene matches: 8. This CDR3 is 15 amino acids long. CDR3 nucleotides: TGTGCCAGCAGTTCCGAGCGGGAGGCGTTGAATGAGCAGTTCTTC. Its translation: CASSSEREALNEQFF.

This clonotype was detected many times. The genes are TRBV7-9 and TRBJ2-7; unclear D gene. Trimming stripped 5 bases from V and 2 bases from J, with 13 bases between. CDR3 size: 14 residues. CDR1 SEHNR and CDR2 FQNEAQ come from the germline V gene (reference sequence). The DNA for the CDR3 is TGTGCCAGCAGCAGACGTGACGGTCCCTACGAGCAGTACTTC. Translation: CASSRRDGPYEQYF.

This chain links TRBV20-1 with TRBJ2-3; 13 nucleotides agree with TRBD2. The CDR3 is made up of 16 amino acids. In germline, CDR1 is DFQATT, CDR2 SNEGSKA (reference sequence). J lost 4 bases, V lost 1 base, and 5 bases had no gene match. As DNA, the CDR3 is TGCAGTGCTAGAGGAGGACTAGCGGGAGTGGCAGATACGCAGTATTTT. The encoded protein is CSARGGLAGVADTQYF.

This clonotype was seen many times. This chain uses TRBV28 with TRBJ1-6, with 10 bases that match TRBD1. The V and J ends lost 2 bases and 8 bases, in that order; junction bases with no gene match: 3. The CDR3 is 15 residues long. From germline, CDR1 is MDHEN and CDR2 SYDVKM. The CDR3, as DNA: TGTGCCAGCAGTTTAGCCGGGACAGGGGATTCACCCCTCCACTTT. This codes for CASSLAGTGDSPLHF.

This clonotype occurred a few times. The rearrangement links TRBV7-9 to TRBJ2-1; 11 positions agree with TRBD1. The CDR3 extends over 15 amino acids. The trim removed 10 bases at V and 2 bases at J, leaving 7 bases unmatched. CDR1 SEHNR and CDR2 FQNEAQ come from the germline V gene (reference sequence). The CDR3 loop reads CATGQGALPYNEQFF. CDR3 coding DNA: TGTGCCACCGGACAGGGGGCTTTGCCCTACAATGAGCAGTTCTTC.

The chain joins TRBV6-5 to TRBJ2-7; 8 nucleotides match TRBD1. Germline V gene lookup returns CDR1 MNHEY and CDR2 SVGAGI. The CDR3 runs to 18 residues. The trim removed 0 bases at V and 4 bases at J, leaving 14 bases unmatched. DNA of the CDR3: TGTGCCAGCAGTTACTCGAAGGTCGGGGGTACAGGGGGATACGAGCAGTACTTC. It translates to CASSYSKVGGTGGYEQYF.

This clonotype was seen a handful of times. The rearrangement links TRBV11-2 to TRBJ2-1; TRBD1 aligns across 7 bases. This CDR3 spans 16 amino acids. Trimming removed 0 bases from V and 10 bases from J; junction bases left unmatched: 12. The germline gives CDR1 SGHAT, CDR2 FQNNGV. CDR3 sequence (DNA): TGTGCCAGCAGCTTAGAAGGGGTGGGACAGTTCAGAGAGCAGTTCTTC. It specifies CASSLEGVGQFREQFF.

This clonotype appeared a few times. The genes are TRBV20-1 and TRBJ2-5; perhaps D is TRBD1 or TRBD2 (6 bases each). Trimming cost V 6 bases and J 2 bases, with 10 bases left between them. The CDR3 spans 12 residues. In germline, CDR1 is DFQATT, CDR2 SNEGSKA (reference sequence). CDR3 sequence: CSARGQQETQYF. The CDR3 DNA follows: TGCAGTGCCCGGGGGCAGCAAGAGACCCAGTACTTC.

CDR3 bases: TGCAGTGCTCTACGGACAGGGGAACAAAACTATGGCTACACCTTC. It encodes CSALRTGEQNYGYTF. The chain employs TRBV20-1 and TRBJ1-2, with TRBD1 identical over 9 bases. This CDR3 spans 15 amino acids. J lost 2 bases, V lost 5 bases, and 9 bases had no gene match. CDR1 DFQATT and CDR2 SNEGSKA come from the germline V gene (reference sequence).

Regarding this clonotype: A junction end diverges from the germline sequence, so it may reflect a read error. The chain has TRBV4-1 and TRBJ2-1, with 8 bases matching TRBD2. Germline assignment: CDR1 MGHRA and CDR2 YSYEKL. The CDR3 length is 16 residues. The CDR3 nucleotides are TGCGCCAGCGGCCACAAAGCGGGAGCCGGTTTGAATGAGCAGTTCTTC. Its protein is CASGHKAGAGLNEQFF.

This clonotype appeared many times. The DNA of the CDR3 is TGTGCCAGCAGTTACTCCGGACAGGGGGCGGGAGATACGCAGTATTTT. Translating gives CASSYSGQGAGDTQYF. The V and J genes are TRBV6-5 and TRBJ2-3; 11 bases agree with TRBD1. V lost 0 bases and J lost 5; bases outside the gene matches: 4. CDR1 and CDR2 from the germline V gene are MNHEY and SVGAGI. The CDR3 is made up of 16 amino acids.

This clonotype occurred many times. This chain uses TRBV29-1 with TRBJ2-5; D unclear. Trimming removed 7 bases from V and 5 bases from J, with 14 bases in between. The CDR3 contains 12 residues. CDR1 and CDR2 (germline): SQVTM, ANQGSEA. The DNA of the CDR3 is TGCAGCGCCGTGCTCGGGTGGGAGACCCAGTACTTC. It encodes CSAVLGWETQYF.

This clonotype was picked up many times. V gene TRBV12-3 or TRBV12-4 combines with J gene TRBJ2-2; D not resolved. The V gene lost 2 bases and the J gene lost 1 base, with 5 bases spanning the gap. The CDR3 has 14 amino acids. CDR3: CASSLKGNTGELFF. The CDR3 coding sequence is TGTGCCAGCAGTTTAAAAGGGAACACCGGGGAGCTGTTTTTT.

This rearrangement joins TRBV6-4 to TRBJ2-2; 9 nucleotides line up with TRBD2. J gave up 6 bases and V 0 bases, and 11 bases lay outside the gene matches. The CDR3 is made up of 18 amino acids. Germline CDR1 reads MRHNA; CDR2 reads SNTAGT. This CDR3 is CASSDSGSGSSGPGELFF. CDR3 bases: TGTGCCAGCAGTGACTCTGGTAGCGGGAGTTCAGGCCCCGGGGAGCTGTTTTTT.

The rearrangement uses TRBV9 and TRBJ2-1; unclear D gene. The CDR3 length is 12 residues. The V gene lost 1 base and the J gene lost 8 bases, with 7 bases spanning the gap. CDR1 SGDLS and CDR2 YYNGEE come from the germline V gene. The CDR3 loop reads CASSVPGHEQFF. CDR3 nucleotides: TGTGCCAGCAGCGTACCCGGACATGAGCAGTTCTTC.

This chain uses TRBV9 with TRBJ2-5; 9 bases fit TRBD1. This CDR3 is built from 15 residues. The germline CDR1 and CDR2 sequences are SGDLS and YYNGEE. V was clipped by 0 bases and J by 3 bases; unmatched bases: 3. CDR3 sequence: CASSVGRQGEETQYF. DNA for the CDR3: TGTGCCAGCAGCGTAGGTAGACAGGGGGAAGAGACCCAGTACTTC.